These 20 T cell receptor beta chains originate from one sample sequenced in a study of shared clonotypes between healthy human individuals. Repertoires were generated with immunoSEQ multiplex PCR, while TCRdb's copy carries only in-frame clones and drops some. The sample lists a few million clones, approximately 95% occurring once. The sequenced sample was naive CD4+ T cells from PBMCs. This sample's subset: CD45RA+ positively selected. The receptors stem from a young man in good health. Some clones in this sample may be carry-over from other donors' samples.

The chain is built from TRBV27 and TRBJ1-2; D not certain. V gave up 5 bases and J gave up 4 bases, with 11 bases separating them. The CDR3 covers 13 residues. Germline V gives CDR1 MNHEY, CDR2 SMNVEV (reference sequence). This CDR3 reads CASSQAGIYGYTF. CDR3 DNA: TGTGCCAGCAGTCAAGCCGGGATCTATGGCTACACCTTC.

CDR3 DNA sequence: TGTGCCAGCAGCGGCAACTTGGGCGCTCGGGACAATGAGCAGTTCTTC. Protein: CASSGNLGARDNEQFF. The chain couples TRBV5-4 to TRBJ2-1; D is unclear. In germline, CDR1 is SGHNT, CDR2 YYREEE (reference sequence). This CDR3 is built from 16 residues. Trimming took 4 bases from V and 5 from J, leaving 19 bases between them.

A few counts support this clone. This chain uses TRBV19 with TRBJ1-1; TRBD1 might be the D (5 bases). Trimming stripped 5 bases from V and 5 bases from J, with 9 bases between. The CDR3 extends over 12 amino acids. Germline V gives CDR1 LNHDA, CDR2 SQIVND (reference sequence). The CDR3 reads CASSGQGTEAFF. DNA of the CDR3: TGTGCCAGTAGTGGGCAGGGTACTGAAGCTTTCTTT.

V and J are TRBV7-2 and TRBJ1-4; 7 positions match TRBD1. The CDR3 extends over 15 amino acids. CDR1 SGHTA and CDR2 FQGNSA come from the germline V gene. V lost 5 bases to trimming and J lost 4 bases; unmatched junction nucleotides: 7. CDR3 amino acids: CASSIKQGSNEKLFF. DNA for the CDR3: TGTGCCAGCAGCATAAAACAGGGGAGTAATGAAAAACTGTTTTTT.

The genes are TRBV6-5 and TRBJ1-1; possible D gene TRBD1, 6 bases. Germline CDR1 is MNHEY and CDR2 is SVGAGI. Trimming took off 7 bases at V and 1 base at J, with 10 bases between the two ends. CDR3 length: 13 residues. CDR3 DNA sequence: TGTGCCAGCAAAAGGGGGGGGAACACTGAAGCTTTCTTT. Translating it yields CASKRGGNTEAFF.

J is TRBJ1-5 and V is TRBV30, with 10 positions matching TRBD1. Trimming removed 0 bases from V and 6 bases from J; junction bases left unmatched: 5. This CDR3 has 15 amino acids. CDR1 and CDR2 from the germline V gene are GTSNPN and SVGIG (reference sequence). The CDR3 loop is CAWSVTTGGGQPQHF. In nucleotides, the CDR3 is TGTGCCTGGAGTGTAACGACAGGGGGCGGTCAGCCCCAGCATTTT. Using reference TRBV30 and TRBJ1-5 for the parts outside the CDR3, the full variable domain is SQTIHQWPATLVQPVGSPLSLECTVEGTSNPNLYWYRQAAGRGLQLLFYSVGIGQISSEVPQNLSASRPQDRQFILSSKKLLLSDSGFYLCAWSVTTGGGQPQHFGDGTRLSIL.

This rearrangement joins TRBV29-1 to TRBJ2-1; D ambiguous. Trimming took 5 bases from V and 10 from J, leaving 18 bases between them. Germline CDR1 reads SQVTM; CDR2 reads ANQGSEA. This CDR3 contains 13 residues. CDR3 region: CSVRLLLQFEQFF. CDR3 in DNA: TGCAGCGTTCGGCTTCTTCTACAATTCGAGCAGTTCTTC.

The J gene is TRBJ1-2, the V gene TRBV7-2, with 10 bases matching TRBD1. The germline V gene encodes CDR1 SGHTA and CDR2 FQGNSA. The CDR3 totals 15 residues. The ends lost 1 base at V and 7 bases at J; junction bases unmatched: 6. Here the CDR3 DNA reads TGTGCCAGCAGCTTAGATCCCGGGACAGGGGCTGGCTACACCTTC. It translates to CASSLDPGTGAGYTF. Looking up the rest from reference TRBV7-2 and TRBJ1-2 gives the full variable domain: GAGVSQSPSNKVTEKGKDVELRCDPISGHTALYWYRQSLGQGLEFLIYFQGNSAPDKSGLPSDRFSAERTGGSVSTLTIQRTQQEDSAVYLCASSLDPGTGAGYTFGSGTRLTVV.

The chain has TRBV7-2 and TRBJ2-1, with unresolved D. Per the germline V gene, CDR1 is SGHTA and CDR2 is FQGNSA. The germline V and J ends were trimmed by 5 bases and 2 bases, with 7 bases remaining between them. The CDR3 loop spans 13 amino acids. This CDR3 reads CASSPLPYNEQFF. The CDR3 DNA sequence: TGTGCCAGCAGCCCCCTCCCCTACAATGAGCAGTTCTTC.

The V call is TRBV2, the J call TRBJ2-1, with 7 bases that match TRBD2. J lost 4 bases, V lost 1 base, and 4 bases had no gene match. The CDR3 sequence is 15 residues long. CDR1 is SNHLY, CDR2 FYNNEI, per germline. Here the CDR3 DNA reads TGTGCCAGCAGTGAAGTTTCTAGCGGATACAATGAGCAGTTCTTC. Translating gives CASSEVSSGYNEQFF.

CDR3 amino acids: CAWSIGTVRTQYF. In DNA, the CDR3 is TGTGCCTGGAGTATAGGGACAGTCCGGACCCAGTACTTC. V usage is TRBV30 and J usage is TRBJ2-5; 7 bases agree with TRBD1. This CDR3 region has 13 residues. CDR1 GTSNPN and CDR2 SVGIG come from the germline V gene (reference sequence). Losses at the gene ends were 2 bases for V and 7 bases for J; bases not matched to a gene: 7.

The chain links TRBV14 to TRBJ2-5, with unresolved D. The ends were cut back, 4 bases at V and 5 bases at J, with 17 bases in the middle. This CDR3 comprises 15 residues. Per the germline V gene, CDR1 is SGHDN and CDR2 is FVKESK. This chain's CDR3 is CASSRLYAPAETQYF. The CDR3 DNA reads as TGTGCCAGCAGCCGACTGTATGCCCCGGCGGAGACCCAGTACTTC.

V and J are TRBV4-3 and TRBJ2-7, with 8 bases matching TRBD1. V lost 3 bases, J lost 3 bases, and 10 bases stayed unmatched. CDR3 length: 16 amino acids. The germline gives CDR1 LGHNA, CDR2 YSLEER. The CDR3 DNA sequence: TGCGCCAGCAGCCACCAAGCCGGGACAGGACTCTACGAGCAGTACTTC. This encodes CASSHQAGTGLYEQYF.

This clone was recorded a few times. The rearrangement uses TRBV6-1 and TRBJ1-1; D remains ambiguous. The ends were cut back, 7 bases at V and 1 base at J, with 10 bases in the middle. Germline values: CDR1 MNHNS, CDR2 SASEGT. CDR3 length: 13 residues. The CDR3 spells CASTRGRNTEAFF. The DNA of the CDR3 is TGTGCCAGCACTCGAGGGCGGAACACTGAAGCTTTCTTT.

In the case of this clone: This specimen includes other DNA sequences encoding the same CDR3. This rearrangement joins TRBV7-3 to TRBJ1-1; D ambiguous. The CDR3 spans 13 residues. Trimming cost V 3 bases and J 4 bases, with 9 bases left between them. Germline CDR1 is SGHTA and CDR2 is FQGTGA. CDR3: CASSFRAGTEAFF. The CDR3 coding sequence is TGTGCCAGCAGCTTTAGGGCGGGCACTGAAGCTTTCTTT.

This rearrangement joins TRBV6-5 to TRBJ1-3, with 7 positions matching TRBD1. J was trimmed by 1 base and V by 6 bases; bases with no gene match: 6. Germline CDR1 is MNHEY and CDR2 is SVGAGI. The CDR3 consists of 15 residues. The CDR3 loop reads CASRSGGGSGNTIYF. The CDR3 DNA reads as TGTGCCAGCAGATCAGGGGGAGGTTCTGGAAACACCATATATTTT.

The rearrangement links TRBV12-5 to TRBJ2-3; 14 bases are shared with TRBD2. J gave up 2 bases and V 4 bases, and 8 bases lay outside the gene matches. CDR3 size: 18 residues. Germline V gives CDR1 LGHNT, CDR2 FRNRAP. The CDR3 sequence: CASGSSPGLAGDTDTQYF. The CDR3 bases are TGTGCTAGTGGTTCTTCGCCGGGACTAGCGGGAGACACAGATACGCAGTATTTT.

The CDR3 region is CASSLGSGTSGRSRVSGKQFF. The CDR3 region has the DNA TGCGCCAGCAGCTTAGGGAGCGGGACTAGCGGGAGGTCTAGGGTTTCCGGGAAGCAGTTCTTC. The genes are TRBV5-1 and TRBJ2-1, with 15 bases matching TRBD2. The V gene end was trimmed by 2 bases and the J gene end by 11 bases; junction bases not matched to a gene: 23. The germline gives CDR1 SGHRS, CDR2 YFSETQ. This CDR3 spans 21 amino acids.

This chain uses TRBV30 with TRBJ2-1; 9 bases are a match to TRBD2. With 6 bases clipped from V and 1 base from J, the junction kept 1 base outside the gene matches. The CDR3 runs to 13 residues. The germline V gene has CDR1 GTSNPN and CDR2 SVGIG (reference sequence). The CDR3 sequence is CACLAGSYNEQFF. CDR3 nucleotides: TGTGCCTGCCTAGCGGGATCCTACAATGAGCAGTTCTTC. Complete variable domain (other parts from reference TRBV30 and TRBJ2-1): SQTIHQWPATLVQPVGSPLSLECTVEGTSNPNLYWYRQAAGRGLQLLFYSVGIGQISSEVPQNLSASRPQDRQFILSSKKLLLSDSGFYLCACLAGSYNEQFFGPGTRLTVL.

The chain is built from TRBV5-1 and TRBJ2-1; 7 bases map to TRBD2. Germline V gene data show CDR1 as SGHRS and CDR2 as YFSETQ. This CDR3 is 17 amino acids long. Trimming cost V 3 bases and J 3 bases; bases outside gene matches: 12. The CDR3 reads CASSSVQSGTLYNEQFF. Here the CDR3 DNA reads TGCGCCAGCAGCTCCGTACAAAGCGGGACTCTCTACAATGAGCAGTTCTTC.